A single sample gave rise to the 13 T cell receptor beta chains below, sequenced in a study of Graves' ophthalmopathy and Graves' hyperthyroidism. Amplified material comprised TCR beta CDR3 regions derived from RNA transcripts. HTBI primers primed a first-round RT-PCR, and a second-round multiplex PCR followed. MiXCR was run by TCRdb on the multiplex PCR reads, yielding one entry per CDR3 protein. The data contain some 750,000 distinct CDR3 sequences, roughly 40% of them singletons. Sequencing used peripheral blood. The receptors were sampled from an adult man with Graves' ophthalmopathy.

This clonotype was seen repeatedly, ten times or more. The chain employs TRBV19 and TRBJ1-5; D is uncertain. Trimming left V 3 bases short and J 6 bases short, with 9 bases between. Germline V CDR1 and CDR2: LNHDA, SQIVND (reference sequence). The CDR3 covers 13 residues. The CDR3 nucleotides are TGTGCCAGTAGTATTGATATGGGTCAGCCCCAGCATTTT. The encoded protein is CASSIDMGQPQHF. Full variable domain (rest looked up from reference TRBV19 and TRBJ1-5): DGGITQSPKYLFRKEGQNVTLSCEQNLNHDAMYWYRQDPGQGLRLIYYSQIVNDFQKGDIAEGYSVSREKKESFPLTVTSAQKNPTAFYLCASSIDMGQPQHFGDGTRLSIL.

This clonotype has ten or more counts. The chain links TRBV2 to TRBJ1-1; TRBD1 matches 7 bases. CDR1 and CDR2 (germline): SNHLY, FYNNEI. Trimming removed 6 bases from V and 0 bases from J; junction bases left unmatched: 10. The length of the CDR3 is 16 residues. The CDR3 loop is CASRVDRASMNTEAFF. CDR3 nucleotide sequence: TGTGCCAGCAGGGTAGACAGGGCGAGCATGAACACTGAAGCTTTCTTT.

This chain links TRBV29-1 with TRBJ2-3; D is tentatively TRBD1 or TRBD2 (6 bases each). The CDR3 totals 14 residues. Per the germline V gene, CDR1 is SQVTM and CDR2 is ANQGSEA. Trimming removed 6 bases at V and 1 base at J, with 14 bases between. CDR3 protein: CSVGGGGGTDTQYF. CDR3 nucleotide sequence: TGCAGCGTGGGGGGTGGGGGCGGCACAGATACGCAGTATTTT.

The genes are TRBV20-1 and TRBJ2-7; no clear D. This CDR3 has 15 residues. CDR1 is DFQATT and CDR2 is SNEGSKA in the germline V gene (reference sequence). The germline V and J ends were trimmed by 6 bases and 3 bases, with 21 bases remaining between them. CDR3 sequence: CSAPISQRIVYEQYF. For the CDR3, the DNA is TGCAGTGCGCCGATATCACAGAGAATAGTCTACGAGCAGTACTTC.

In regard to this clonotype: An end of the junction does not agree with germline; a read error may underlie this. The chain links TRBV11-1 to TRBJ2-7, with D unclear. The CDR3 consists of 14 residues. The germline V gene encodes CDR1 SGHAT and CDR2 FQDESV (reference sequence). The DNA for the CDR3 is TGTGCCAGCAGCGCAAGTGTGGGCTCCTACAAGCAGTACTTC. This sequence encodes CASSASVGSYKQYF.

Many counts were recorded for this clonotype. The chain recombines TRBV29-1 with TRBJ2-7; TRBD1 is a possible D gene (6 bases). The germline V gene has CDR1 SQVTM and CDR2 ANQGSEA. The V end lost 7 bases, the J end lost 4 bases, and 17 bases lay between the germline ends. The CDR3 length is 13 residues. CDR3 protein: CSARSDSAYEQYF. Written as DNA, the CDR3 is TGCAGCGCCCGTTCGGACAGCGCGTACGAGCAGTACTTC.

This clonotype has just a few counts. The chain combines TRBV29-1 with TRBJ2-3; 12 bases align to TRBD2. This CDR3 contains 14 residues. J lost 8 bases, V lost 5 bases, and 8 bases had no gene match. Germline assignment: CDR1 SQVTM and CDR2 ANQGSEA. CDR3 amino acids: CSVRTSGTAGTQYF. The CDR3 DNA is TGCAGCGTTAGGACTAGCGGGACCGCGGGTACGCAGTATTTT.

CDR3 sequence (DNA): TGTGCCAGCCAAAGCCCGGGACAGGGGAGGAGCGAGACCCAGTACTTC. Translation gives CASQSPGQGRSETQYF. The V call is TRBV7-9, the J call TRBJ2-5; TRBD1 agrees at 10 bases. Germline assignment: CDR1 SEHNR and CDR2 FQNEAQ (reference sequence). CDR3 length: 16 amino acids. Germline trimming cut 8 bases from V and 5 bases from J; bases unmatched to any gene: 14.

This clonotype came up many times. The chain carries TRBV7-2 and TRBJ2-7; D may be TRBD2 (6 bases). Germline assignment: CDR1 SGHTA and CDR2 FQGNSA. V was trimmed by 2 bases and J by 1 base, leaving 12 bases between them. The CDR3 runs 15 residues. DNA of the CDR3: TGTGCCAGCAGCTTACGGCGGGAAGCGTCCTACGAGCAGTACTTC. It specifies CASSLRREASYEQYF.

This clonotype was recorded many times. V is TRBV5-8 and J is TRBJ1-2, with D perhaps matching TRBD1 (5 bases). Germline CDR1 and CDR2: SGHTS and YDEGEE. Deletions cut 1 base from V and 4 bases from J, with 11 bases between. The CDR3 spans 14 residues. The CDR3 DNA reads as TGTGCCAGCAGCTTGCGTGGGGGAGGCTATGGCTACACCTTC. It encodes CASSLRGGGYGYTF. Full variable domain (remainder filled in from reference TRBV5-8 and TRBJ1-2): EAGVTQSPTHLIKTRGQQATLRCSPISGHTSVYWYQQALGLGLQFLLWYDEGEERNRGNFPPRFSGRQFPNYSSELNVNALELEDSALYLCASSLRGGGYGYTFGSGTRLTVV.

This rearrangement joins TRBV7-6 to TRBJ1-6; D might be TRBD1 (5 bases). Germline assignment: CDR1 SGHVS and CDR2 FNYEAQ. V lost 1 base, J lost 10 bases, and 11 bases lay in between. This CDR3 contains 14 residues. The DNA of the CDR3 is TGTGCCAGCAGCTTAGATGGGGGGGTCTCACCCCTCCACTTT. Amino acids: CASSLDGGVSPLHF. Full variable domain (outside the CDR3, taken from reference TRBV7-6 and TRBJ1-6): GAGVSQSPRYKVTKRGQDVALRCDPISGHVSLYWYRQALGQGPEFLTYFNYEAQQDKSGLPNDRFSAERPEGSISTLTIQRTEQRDSAMYRCASSLDGGVSPLHFGNGTRLTVT.

This clonotype appeared many times. The chain couples TRBV7-9 to TRBJ1-5; a weak D match, TRBD1 (5 bases). The CDR3 spans 13 residues. Trimming removed 3 bases from V and 3 bases from J, with 6 bases in between. Germline CDR1 is SEHNR and CDR2 is FQNEAQ (reference sequence). The CDR3, as DNA: TGTGCCAGCAGCTTCGGGGCCAATCAGCCCCAGCATTTT. Residues: CASSFGANQPQHF.

The table lists this clonotype with many counts. CDR3 sequence (DNA): TGCAGTGCTAGAAAGACCGGGACGAGCTACGAGCAGTACTTC. Translation gives CSARKTGTSYEQYF. The V and J genes are TRBV20-1 and TRBJ2-7; D possibly matches TRBD1 or TRBD2 (5 bases each). This CDR3 has 14 residues. The germline V gene has CDR1 DFQATT and CDR2 SNEGSKA (reference sequence). V lost 2 bases to trimming and J lost 3 bases, with 14 bases between them.